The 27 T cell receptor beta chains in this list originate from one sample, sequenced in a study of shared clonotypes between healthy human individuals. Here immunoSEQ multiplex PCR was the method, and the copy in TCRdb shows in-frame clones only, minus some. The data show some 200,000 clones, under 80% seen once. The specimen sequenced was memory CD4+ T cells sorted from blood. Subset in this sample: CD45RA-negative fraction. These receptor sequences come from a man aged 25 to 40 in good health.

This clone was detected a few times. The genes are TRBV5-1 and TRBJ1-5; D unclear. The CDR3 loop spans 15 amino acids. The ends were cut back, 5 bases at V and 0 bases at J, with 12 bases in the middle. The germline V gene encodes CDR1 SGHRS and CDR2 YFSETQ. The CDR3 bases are TGCGCCAGCAGGACGGATGTTTATAGCAATCAGCCCCAGCATTTT. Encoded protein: CASRTDVYSNQPQHF.

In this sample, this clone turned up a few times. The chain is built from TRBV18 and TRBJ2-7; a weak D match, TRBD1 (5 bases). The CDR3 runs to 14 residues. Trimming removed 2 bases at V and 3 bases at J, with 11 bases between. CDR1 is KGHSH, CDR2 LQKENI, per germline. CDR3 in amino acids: CASSPETAIYEQYF. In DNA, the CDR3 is TGTGCCAGCTCACCAGAGACAGCCATCTACGAGCAGTACTTC.

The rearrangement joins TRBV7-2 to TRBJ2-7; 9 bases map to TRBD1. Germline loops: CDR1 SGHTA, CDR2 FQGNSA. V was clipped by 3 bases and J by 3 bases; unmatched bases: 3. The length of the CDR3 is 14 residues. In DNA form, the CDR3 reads TGTGCCAGCAGCTTGGGACAGGGATACTACGAGCAGTACTTC. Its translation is CASSLGQGYYEQYF.

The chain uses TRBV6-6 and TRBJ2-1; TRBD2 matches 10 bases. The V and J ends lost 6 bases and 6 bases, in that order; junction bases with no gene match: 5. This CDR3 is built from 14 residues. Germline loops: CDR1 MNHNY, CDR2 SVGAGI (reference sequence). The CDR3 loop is CASRLAGGGNEQFF. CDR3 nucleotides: TGTGCCAGCAGATTAGCGGGAGGAGGCAATGAGCAGTTCTTC.

The CDR3 region is CASSEGAFGLGKGGYTF. As DNA, the CDR3 is TGTGCCAGCAGTGAGGGAGCCTTCGGATTGGGCAAAGGTGGCTACACCTTC. The V call is TRBV6-1, the J call TRBJ1-2, with D unresolved. Germline V gives CDR1 MNHNS, CDR2 SASEGT. The CDR3 runs to 17 residues. V lost 3 bases, J lost 7 bases, and 24 bases lay in between.

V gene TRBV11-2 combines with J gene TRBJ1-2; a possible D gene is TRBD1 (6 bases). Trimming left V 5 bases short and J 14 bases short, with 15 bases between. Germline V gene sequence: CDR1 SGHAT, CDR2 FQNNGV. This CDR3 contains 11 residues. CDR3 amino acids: CASSPQGGLTF. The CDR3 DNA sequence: TGTGCCAGCAGCCCGCAAGGGGGGCTAACCTTC.

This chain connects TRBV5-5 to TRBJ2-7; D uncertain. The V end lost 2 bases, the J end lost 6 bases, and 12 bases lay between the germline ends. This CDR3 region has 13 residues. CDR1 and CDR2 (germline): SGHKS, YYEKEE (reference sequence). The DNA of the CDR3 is TGTGCCAGCAGCTTAAATGGGGAAGTCGAGCAGTACTTC. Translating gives CASSLNGEVEQYF.

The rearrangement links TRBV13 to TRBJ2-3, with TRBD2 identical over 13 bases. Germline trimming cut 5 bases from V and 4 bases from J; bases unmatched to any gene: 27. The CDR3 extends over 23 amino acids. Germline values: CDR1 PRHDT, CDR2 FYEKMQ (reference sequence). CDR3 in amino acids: CASSHPTSAGLAGHRGLPDTQYF. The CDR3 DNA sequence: TGTGCCAGCAGCCACCCTACTTCCGCGGGACTAGCGGGACATAGGGGTCTACCAGATACGCAGTATTTT.

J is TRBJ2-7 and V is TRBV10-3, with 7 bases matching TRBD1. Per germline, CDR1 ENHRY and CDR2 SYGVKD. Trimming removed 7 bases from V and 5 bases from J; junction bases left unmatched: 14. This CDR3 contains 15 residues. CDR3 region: CAINKRGPALDEQYF. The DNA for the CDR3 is TGTGCCATCAATAAGAGGGGGCCGGCCCTCGACGAGCAGTACTTC.

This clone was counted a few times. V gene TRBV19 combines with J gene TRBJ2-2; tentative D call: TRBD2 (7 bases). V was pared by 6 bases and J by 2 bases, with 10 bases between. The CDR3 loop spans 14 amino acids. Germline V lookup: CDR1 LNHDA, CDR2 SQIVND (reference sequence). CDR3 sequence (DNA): TGTGCCAGTAGAGCGGGACATAACACCGGGGAGCTGTTTTTT. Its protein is CASRAGHNTGELFF.

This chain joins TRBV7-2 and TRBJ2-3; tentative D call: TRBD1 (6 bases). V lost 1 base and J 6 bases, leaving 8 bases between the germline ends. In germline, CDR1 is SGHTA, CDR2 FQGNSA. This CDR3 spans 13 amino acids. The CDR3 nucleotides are TGTGCCAGCAGCTTAGACAGGGTGGATACGCAGTATTTT. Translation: CASSLDRVDTQYF. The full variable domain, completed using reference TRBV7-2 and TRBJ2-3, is GAGVSQSPSNKVTEKGKDVELRCDPISGHTALYWYRQSLGQGLEFLIYFQGNSAPDKSGLPSDRFSAERTGGSVSTLTIQRTQQEDSAVYLCASSLDRVDTQYFGPGTRLTVL.

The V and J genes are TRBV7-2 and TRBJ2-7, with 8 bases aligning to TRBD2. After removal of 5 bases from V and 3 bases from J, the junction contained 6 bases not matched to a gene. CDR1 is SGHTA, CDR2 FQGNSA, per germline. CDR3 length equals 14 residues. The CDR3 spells CASSSGTRYYEQYF. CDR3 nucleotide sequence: TGTGCCAGCAGCAGCGGGACTAGATACTACGAGCAGTACTTC.

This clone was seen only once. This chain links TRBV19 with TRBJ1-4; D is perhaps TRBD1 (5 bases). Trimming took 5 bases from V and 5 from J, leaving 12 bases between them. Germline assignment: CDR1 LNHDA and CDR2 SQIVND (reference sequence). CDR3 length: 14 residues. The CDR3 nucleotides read TGTGCCAGTAGTCTTGGGACGGGAAATGAAAAACTGTTTTTT. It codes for CASSLGTGNEKLFF.

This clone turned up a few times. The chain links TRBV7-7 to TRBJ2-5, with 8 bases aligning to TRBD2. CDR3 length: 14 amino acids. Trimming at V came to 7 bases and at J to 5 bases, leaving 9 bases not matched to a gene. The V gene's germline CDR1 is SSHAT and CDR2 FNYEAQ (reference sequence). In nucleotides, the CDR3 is TGTGCCAGCACGGACGGGGGGGCAGCGGAGACCCAGTACTTC. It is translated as CASTDGGAAETQYF.

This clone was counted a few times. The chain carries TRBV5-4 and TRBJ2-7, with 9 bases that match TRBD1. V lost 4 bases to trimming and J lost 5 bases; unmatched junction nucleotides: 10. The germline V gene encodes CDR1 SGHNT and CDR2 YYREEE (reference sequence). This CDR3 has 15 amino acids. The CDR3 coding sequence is TGTGCCAGCAGCCGCACCGGGACAGGGTCCCACGAGCAGTACTTC. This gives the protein CASSRTGTGSHEQYF.

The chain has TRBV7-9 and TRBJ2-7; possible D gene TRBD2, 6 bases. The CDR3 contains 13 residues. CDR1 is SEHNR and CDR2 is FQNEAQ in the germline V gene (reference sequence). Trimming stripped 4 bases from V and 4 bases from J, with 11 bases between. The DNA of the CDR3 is TGTGCCAGCAGCTCCACTAGCAAATACGAGCAGTACTTC. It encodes CASSSTSKYEQYF.

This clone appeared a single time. CDR3 DNA: TGTGCCAGCAGCTTAGATCCGGGACCCTACGAGCAGTACTTC. It codes for CASSLDPGPYEQYF. V and J are TRBV7-2 and TRBJ2-7, with D perhaps TRBD1 or TRBD2 (5 bases each). This CDR3 contains 14 residues. Trimming left V 1 base short and J 2 bases short, with 9 bases between. Per germline, CDR1 SGHTA and CDR2 FQGNSA. Looking up the rest from reference TRBV7-2 and TRBJ2-7 gives the full variable domain: GAGVSQSPSNKVTEKGKDVELRCDPISGHTALYWYRQSLGQGLEFLIYFQGNSAPDKSGLPSDRFSAERTGGSVSTLTIQRTQQEDSAVYLCASSLDPGPYEQYFGPGTRLTVT.

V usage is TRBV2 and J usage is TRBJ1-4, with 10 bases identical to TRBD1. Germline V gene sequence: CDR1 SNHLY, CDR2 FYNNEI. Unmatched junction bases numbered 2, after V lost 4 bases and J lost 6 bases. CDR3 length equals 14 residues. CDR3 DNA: TGTGCCAGCAGTGGACAGGGGGCGGATGAAAAACTGTTTTTT. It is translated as CASSGQGADEKLFF. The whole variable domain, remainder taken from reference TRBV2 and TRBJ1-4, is EPEVTQTPSHQVTQMGQEVILRCVPISNHLYFYWYRQILGQKVEFLVSFYNNEISEKSEIFDDQFSVERPDGSNFTLKIRSTKLEDSAMYFCASSGQGADEKLFFGSGTQLSVL.

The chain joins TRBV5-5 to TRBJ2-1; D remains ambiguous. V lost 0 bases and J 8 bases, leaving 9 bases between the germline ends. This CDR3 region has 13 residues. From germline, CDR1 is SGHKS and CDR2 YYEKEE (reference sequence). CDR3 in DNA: TGTGCCAGCAGCTTGGAGTTCGTGTATGAGCAGTTCTTC. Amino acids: CASSLEFVYEQFF.

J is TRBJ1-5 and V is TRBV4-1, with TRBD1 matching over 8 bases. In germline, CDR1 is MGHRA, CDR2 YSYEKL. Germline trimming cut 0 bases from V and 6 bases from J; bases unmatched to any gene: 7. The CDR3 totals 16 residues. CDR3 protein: CASSQDGQGVSQPQHF. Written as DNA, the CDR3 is TGCGCCAGCAGCCAAGACGGACAGGGTGTGAGTCAGCCCCAGCATTTT.

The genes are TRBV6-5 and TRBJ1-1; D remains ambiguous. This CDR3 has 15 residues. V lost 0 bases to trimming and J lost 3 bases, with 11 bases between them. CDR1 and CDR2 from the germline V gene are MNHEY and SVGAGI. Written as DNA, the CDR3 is TGTGCCAGCAGTTACTCGACTCCGGGGTACACTGAAGCTTTCTTT. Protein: CASSYSTPGYTEAFF.

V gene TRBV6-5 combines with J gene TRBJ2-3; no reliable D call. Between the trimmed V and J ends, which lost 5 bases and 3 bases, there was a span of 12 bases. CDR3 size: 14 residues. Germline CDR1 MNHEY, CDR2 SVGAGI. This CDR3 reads CASSQRATTDTQYF. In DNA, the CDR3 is TGTGCCAGCAGTCAGAGAGCTACTACAGATACGCAGTATTTT.

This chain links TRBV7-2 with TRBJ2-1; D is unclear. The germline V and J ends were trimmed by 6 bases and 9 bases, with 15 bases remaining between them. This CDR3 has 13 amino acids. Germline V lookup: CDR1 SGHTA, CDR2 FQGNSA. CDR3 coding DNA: TGTGCCAGCAGTCAGACTGACCAATCTGAGCAGTTCTTC. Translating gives CASSQTDQSEQFF. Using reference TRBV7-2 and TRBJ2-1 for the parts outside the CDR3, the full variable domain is GAGVSQSPSNKVTEKGKDVELRCDPISGHTALYWYRQSLGQGLEFLIYFQGNSAPDKSGLPSDRFSAERTGGSVSTLTIQRTQQEDSAVYLCASSQTDQSEQFFGPGTRLTVL.

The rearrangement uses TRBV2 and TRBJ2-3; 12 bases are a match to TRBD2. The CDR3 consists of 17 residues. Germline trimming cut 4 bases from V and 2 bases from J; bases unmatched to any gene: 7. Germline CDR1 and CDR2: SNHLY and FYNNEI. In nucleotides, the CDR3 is TGTGCCAGCAGTGGACCTACTAGCGGGGGGTTCACAGATACGCAGTATTTT. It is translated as CASSGPTSGGFTDTQYF.

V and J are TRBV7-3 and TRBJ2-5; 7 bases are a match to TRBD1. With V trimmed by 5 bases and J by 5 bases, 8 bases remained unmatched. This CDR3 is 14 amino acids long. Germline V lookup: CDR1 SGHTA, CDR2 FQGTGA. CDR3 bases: TGTGCCAGCAGCCCTGACAGGGCCTACGAGACCCAGTACTTC. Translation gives CASSPDRAYETQYF.

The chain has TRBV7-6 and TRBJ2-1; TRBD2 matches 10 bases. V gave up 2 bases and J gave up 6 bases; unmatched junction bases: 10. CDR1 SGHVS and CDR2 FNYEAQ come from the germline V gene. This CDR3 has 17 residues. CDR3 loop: CASSLRGPSGRGNEQFF. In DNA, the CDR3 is TGTGCCAGCAGCTTAAGGGGACCTAGCGGGAGAGGCAATGAGCAGTTCTTC.

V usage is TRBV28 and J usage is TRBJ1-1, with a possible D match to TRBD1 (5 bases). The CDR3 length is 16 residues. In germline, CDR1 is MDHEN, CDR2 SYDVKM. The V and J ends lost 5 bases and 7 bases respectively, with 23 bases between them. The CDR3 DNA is TGTGCCAGCAGTATAGGGGCAGGCCGCCCGGGTATTGAAGCTTTCTTT. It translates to CASSIGAGRPGIEAFF. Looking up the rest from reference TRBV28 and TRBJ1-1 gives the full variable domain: DVKVTQSSRYLVKRTGEKVFLECVQDMDHENMFWYRQDPGLGLRLIYFSYDVKMKEKGDIPEGYSVSREKKERFSLILESASTNQTSMYLCASSIGAGRPGIEAFFGQGTRLTVV.